This T cell receptor (beta chain) was retrieved from a study of early T cells in non-severe SARS-CoV-2 infection. Overall study: Sequencing used unsorted whole-blood bulk RNA, so chains lack pairing.

The CDR3 is 14 residues long. Germline V lookup: CDR1 KGHSH, CDR2 LQKENI. V was pared by 10 bases and J by 4 bases, with 18 bases between. TCRdb processed the 5' RACE reads anew with MiXCR; each CDR3 protein has one entry. In the table there are about 39,000 distinct CDR3 sequences, 4.5% to 7% of which are singletons. This clonotype was observed at least ten times. Sequences were derived from whole blood, sampled at baseline. The chain has TRBV18 and TRBJ2-3; D perhaps matches TRBD1 (5 bases). This TCR came from an adult who was a healthcare worker with PCR-confirmed SARS-CoV-2 infection or an uninfected control (not recorded which). The CDR3 DNA reads as TGTGCCACCGTTCGTAGGCAGGGCGCAGATACGCAGTATTTT. This gives the protein CATVRRQGADTQYF.